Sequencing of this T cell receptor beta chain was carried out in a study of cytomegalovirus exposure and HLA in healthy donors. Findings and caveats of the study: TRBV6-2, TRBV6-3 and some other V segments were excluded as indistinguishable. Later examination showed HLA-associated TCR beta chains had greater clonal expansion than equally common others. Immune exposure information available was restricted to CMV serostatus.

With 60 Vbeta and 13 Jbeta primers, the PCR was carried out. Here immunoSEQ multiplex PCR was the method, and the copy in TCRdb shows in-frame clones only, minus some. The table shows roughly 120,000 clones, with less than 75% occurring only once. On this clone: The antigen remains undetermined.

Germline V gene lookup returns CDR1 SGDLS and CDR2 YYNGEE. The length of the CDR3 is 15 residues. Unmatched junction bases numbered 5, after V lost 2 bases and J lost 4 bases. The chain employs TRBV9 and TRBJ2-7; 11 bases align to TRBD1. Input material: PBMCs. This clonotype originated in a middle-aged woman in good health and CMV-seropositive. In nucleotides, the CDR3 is TGTGCCAGCAGCGTCGGACAGGGGGCCGAATACGAGCAGTACTTC. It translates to CASSVGQGAEYEQYF.